This entry is about one TCR beta chain. This record comes from a study of cytomegalovirus exposure and HLA in healthy donors. Unmatched junction bases numbered 5, after V lost 7 bases and J lost 3 bases. Per the germline V gene, CDR1 is SQVTM and CDR2 is ANQGSEA. The CDR3 is made up of 13 amino acids. PCR was performed using 60 Vbeta and 13 Jbeta primers. Measured with immunoSEQ multiplex PCR; TCRdb has only the in-frame clones, and not every one. The sample holds 70,000 to 75,000 clones; around 72% are singletons and the top ten take around an eighth. This chain uses TRBV29-1 with TRBJ2-3; 9 nucleotides align to TRBD1. Sequencing used PBMCs. The sequence was collected from a woman in her thirties or forties in good health and CMV-seropositive. The CDR3 protein is CSARQGGTDTQYF. CDR3 DNA: TGCAGCGCCAGACAGGGGGGGACAGATACGCAGTATTTT.